A single sample gave rise to the 17 T cell receptor beta chains below, sequenced in a study of shared clonotypes between healthy human individuals. Assay: immunoSEQ multiplex PCR; the TCRdb copy retains only in-frame clones and omits some. The sample lists about 580,000 clones, nearly 98% occurring once. CD45RO-negative cells were positively selected for CCR7, leaving out terminally differentiated effector memory CD45RA+ cells. The sequenced sample consisted of naive CD8+ T cells sorted from blood. The receptors here all came from a man younger than 45 in good health.

In its sample, this clone was seen once. This chain links TRBV6-6 with TRBJ2-7, with D possibly being TRBD2 (6 bases). Trimming stripped 5 bases from V and 4 bases from J, with 15 bases between. CDR3 length equals 14 residues. The germline gives CDR1 MNHNY, CDR2 SVGAGI (reference sequence). This CDR3 is CASSSRGRDYEQYF. The CDR3 DNA is TGTGCCAGCAGTAGCAGAGGGCGGGATTACGAGCAGTACTTC.

The chain is built from TRBV7-9 and TRBJ2-1; 11 bases map to TRBD2. The CDR3 length is 16 residues. Trimming removed 5 bases from V and 6 bases from J; junction bases left unmatched: 9. Germline V gene lookup returns CDR1 SEHNR and CDR2 FQNEAQ (reference sequence). The CDR3 sequence: CASSPTLAGAFNEQFF. CDR3 in DNA: TGTGCCAGCAGCCCGACACTAGCGGGAGCCTTCAATGAGCAGTTCTTC.

This chain uses TRBV10-2 with TRBJ2-2, with D possibly TRBD1 on 6 matching bases. The CDR3 extends over 14 amino acids. Germline CDR1 WSHSY, CDR2 SAAADI. Trimming shortened V by 4 bases and J by 3 bases, and 9 bases separated the two germline ends. In DNA, the CDR3 is TGCGCCAGCAGTGTTCCAGGGGACACCGGGGAGCTGTTTTTT. This sequence encodes CASSVPGDTGELFF.

The chain uses TRBV18 and TRBJ2-1; possible D gene TRBD2, 5 bases. Germline V gene sequence: CDR1 KGHSH, CDR2 LQKENI. CDR3 length: 12 residues. Deletions cut 5 bases from V and 7 bases from J, with 9 bases between. CDR3 coding DNA: TGTGCCAGCTCAGGACTGAATAATGAGCAGTTCTTC. This codes for CASSGLNNEQFF.

This sequence joins TRBV7-9 and TRBJ1-5; maybe TRBD1 (5 bases). The germline V and J ends were trimmed by 2 bases and 4 bases, with 12 bases remaining between them. In germline, CDR1 is SEHNR, CDR2 FQNEAQ (reference sequence). The CDR3 spans 15 residues. The CDR3 reads CASSLTDTGNQPQHF. The CDR3 DNA reads TGTGCCAGCAGCTTAACGGACACCGGTAATCAGCCCCAGCATTTT.

The rearrangement joins TRBV5-4 to TRBJ2-3, with TRBD2 as a possible D gene (5 bases). V was clipped by 3 bases and J by 1 base, with 15 bases between them. The germline V gene has CDR1 SGHNT and CDR2 YYREEE (reference sequence). CDR3 size: 16 residues. For the CDR3, the DNA is TGTGCCAGCAGCTCCTGGACTTTATCAGGCACAGATACGCAGTATTTT. Its protein is CASSSWTLSGTDTQYF.

The CDR3 region is CASSPGGAHNEQFF. The CDR3 DNA sequence: TGTGCCAGCTCACCAGGGGGGGCACACAATGAGCAGTTCTTC. V usage is TRBV18 and J usage is TRBJ2-1; D might be TRBD2 (7 bases). This CDR3 contains 14 residues. Per the germline V gene, CDR1 is KGHSH and CDR2 is LQKENI. The V gene lost 2 bases and the J gene lost 5 bases, with 10 bases spanning the gap.

The chain uses TRBV5-4 and TRBJ1-1; weak D call: TRBD1 (5 bases). Deletions cut 3 bases from V and 5 bases from J, with 8 bases between. The CDR3 runs to 12 residues. Germline loops: CDR1 SGHNT, CDR2 YYREEE (reference sequence). This CDR3 reads CASSWGGTEAFF. The CDR3 region has the DNA TGTGCCAGCAGCTGGGGGGGGACTGAAGCTTTCTTT.

The V call is TRBV28, the J call TRBJ2-4; TRBD1 is a possible D gene (7 bases). V was clipped by 5 bases and J by 0 bases, with 20 bases between them. The CDR3 sequence is 18 residues long. Germline CDR1 MDHEN, CDR2 SYDVKM. The CDR3 DNA follows: TGTGCCAGCAGTCGCGATGCCAGGGGGGACCTAGCCAAAAACATTCAGTACTTC. Amino acids: CASSRDARGDLAKNIQYF.

The chain recombines TRBV27 with TRBJ2-1; D not certain. Trimming removed 3 bases at V and 3 bases at J, with 6 bases between. The CDR3 spans 13 residues. CDR1 and CDR2 (germline): MNHEY, SMNVEV (reference sequence). CDR3 DNA sequence: TGTGCCAGCAGTTTCAAGGGCTACAATGAGCAGTTCTTC. It codes for CASSFKGYNEQFF.

The chain has TRBV29-1 and TRBJ2-3, with D perhaps being TRBD1 or TRBD2 (6 bases each). Germline V CDR1 and CDR2: SQVTM, ANQGSEA. V was trimmed by 6 bases and J by 6 bases, leaving 25 bases between them. The CDR3 extends over 16 amino acids. The DNA for the CDR3 is TGCAGCGTATTCACACCACAAGGGGGGACGGAGGATACGCAGTATTTT. Protein sequence: CSVFTPQGGTEDTQYF.

The gene calls are TRBV7-9 and TRBJ1-3; D unresolved. The CDR3 spans 14 residues. In germline, CDR1 is SEHNR, CDR2 FQNEAQ (reference sequence). Between the trimmed V and J ends, which lost 5 bases and 0 bases, there was a span of 8 bases. The CDR3 DNA reads TGTGCCAGCAGCAGATCGAGCTCTGGAAACACCATATATTTT. It codes for CASSRSSSGNTIYF.

This chain joins TRBV6-5 and TRBJ1-2, with 7 bases lining up with TRBD1. Germline V gene lookup returns CDR1 MNHEY and CDR2 SVGAGI. V trimming: 7 bases; J trimming: 6 bases; junction bases outside the gene matches: 11. This CDR3 is built from 14 residues. The CDR3 region has the DNA TGTGCCAGCACCCGAACCGGGACAGCGAATGGCTACACCTTC. Translated: CASTRTGTANGYTF.

The genes are TRBV27 and TRBJ2-1; D may be TRBD2 (6 bases). This CDR3 spans 17 amino acids. Germline CDR1 is MNHEY and CDR2 is SMNVEV (reference sequence). Trimming removed 1 base at V and 2 bases at J, with 15 bases between. The CDR3 DNA reads TGTGCCAGCAGTTTATTCGGGGGTGACGACGCCTACAATGAGCAGTTCTTC. Translating gives CASSLFGGDDAYNEQFF.

The chain uses TRBV6-1 and TRBJ2-1, with D perhaps given as TRBD1 or TRBD2 (6 bases each). This CDR3 contains 13 residues. The V end lost 2 bases, the J end lost 8 bases, and 10 bases lay between the germline ends. CDR1 is MNHNS and CDR2 is SASEGT in the germline V gene. CDR3 sequence: CASSELGGDEQFF. The CDR3 DNA is TGTGCCAGCAGTGAATTGGGGGGCGATGAGCAGTTCTTC.

The gene calls are TRBV27 and TRBJ1-2, with no clear D. Between the trimmed V and J ends, which lost 5 bases and 5 bases, there was a span of 12 bases. CDR1 and CDR2 (germline): MNHEY, SMNVEV (reference sequence). The CDR3 spans 13 residues. The CDR3 region is CASSHGRIYGYTF. As DNA, the CDR3 is TGTGCCAGCAGTCATGGACGGATTTATGGCTACACCTTC.

J is TRBJ2-1 and V is TRBV7-9, with a tentative D call TRBD1 (5 bases). Trimming removed 1 base at V and 1 base at J, with 14 bases between. This CDR3 contains 17 residues. Germline lookup yields CDR1 SEHNR and CDR2 FQNEAQ (reference sequence). The chain's CDR3 is CASSLDRQGDSYNEQFF. DNA for the CDR3: TGTGCCAGCAGCTTAGATAGGCAGGGTGATTCCTACAATGAGCAGTTCTTC.